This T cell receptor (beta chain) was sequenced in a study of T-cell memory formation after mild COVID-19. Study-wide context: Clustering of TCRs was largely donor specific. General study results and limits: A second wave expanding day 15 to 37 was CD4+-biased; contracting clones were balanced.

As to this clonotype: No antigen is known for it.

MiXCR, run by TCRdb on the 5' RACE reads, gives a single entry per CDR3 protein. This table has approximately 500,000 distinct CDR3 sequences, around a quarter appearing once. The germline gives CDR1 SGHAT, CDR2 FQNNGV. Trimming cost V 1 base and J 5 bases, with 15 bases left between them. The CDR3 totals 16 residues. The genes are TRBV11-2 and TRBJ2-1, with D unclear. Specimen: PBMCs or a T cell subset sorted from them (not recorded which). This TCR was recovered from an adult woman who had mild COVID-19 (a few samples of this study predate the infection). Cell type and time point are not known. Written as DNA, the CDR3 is TGTGCCAGCAGCTTAGCGAGACTCCTGAGAGACAATGAGCAGTTCTTC. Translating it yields CASSLARLLRDNEQFF. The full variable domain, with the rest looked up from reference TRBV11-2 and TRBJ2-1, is EAGVAQSPRYKIIEKRQSVAFWCNPISGHATLYWYQQILGQGPKLLIQFQNNGVVDDSQLPKDRFSAERLKGVDSTLKIQPAKLEDSAVYLCASSLARLLRDNEQFFGPGTRLTVL.